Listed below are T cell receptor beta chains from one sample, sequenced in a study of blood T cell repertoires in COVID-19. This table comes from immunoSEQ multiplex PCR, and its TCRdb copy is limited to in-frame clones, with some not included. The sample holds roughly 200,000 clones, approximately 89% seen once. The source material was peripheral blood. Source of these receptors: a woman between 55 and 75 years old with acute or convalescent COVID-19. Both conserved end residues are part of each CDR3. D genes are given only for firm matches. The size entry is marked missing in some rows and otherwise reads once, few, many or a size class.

DNA: TGTGCCAGCAGCCAAGACAGTACGAATTCACCCCTCCACTTT
CDR3: CASSQDSTNSPLHF
length: 14
V: TRBV14
J: TRBJ1-6
D: -
size: once

DNA: TGTGCCAGCAGCCTTGGACAGGGCGGCACCGGGGAGCTGTTTTTT
CDR3: CASSLGQGGTGELFF
length: 15
V: TRBV7-8
J: TRBJ2-2
D: TRBD1
size: -

DNA: TGTGCCACCACTCCCGGGACAAAGAACACTGAAGCTTTCTTT
CDR3: CATTPGTKNTEAFF
length: 14
V: TRBV6-5
J: TRBJ1-1
D: -
size: -

DNA: TGTGCCAGTGCCCCGGGTGTAGATCCCACCGGGGAGCTGTTTTTT
CDR3: CASAPGVDPTGELFF
length: 15
V: TRBV19
J: TRBJ2-2
D: -
size: -

DNA: TGCGCCAGCAGCCCGGGACAGGGAAGGTTCTTC
CDR3: CASSPGQGRFF
length: 11
V: TRBV5-1
J: TRBJ2-1
D: TRBD1
size: few

DNA: TGTGCCAGCAGCCCCGGCAGCGCGAACACCGGGGAGCTGTTTTTT
CDR3: CASSPGSANTGELFF
length: 15
V: TRBV7-9
J: TRBJ2-2
D: -
size: few

DNA: TGTGCCAGTAGTATGGATGGGACAGCTACCCCACCCCTCCACTTT
CDR3: CASSMDGTATPPLHF
length: 15
V: TRBV19
J: TRBJ1-6
D: TRBD1
size: -

DNA: TGTGCCAGCAGCTTATCAGCGGGATACAATGAGCAGTTCTTC
CDR3: CASSLSAGYNEQFF
length: 14
V: TRBV7-2
J: TRBJ2-1
D: TRBD2
size: -

DNA: TGTGCCAGCAGTCTAGAAAAAATCCAGCCCCAGCATTTT
CDR3: CASSLEKIQPQHF
length: 13
V: TRBV2
J: TRBJ1-5
D: -
size: -

DNA: TGTGCCAGTAGCGAGGCTACCCTAGCGGGACACAATGAGCAGTTCTTC
CDR3: CASSEATLAGHNEQFF
length: 16
V: TRBV19
J: TRBJ2-1
D: TRBD2
size: once

DNA: TGTGCCATCAGTGAAAGAGGGGAAAAACTGTTTTTT
CDR3: CAISERGEKLFF
length: 12
V: TRBV10-3
J: TRBJ1-4
D: -
size: -